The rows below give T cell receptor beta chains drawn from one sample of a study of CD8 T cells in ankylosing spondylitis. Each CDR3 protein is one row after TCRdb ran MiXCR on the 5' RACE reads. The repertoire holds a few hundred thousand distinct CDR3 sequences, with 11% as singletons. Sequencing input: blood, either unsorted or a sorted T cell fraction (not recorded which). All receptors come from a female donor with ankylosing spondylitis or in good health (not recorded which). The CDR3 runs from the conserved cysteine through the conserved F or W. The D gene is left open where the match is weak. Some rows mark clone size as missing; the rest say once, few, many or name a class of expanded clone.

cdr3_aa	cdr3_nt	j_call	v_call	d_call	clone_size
CASSLSQGLARNNEQFF	TGTGCCAGCAGTTTATCCCAGGGACTAGCCCGGAACAATGAGCAGTTCTTC	TRBJ2-1	TRBV12-3/TRBV12-4	TRBD2	-
CASSRGLAPGTQYF	TGTGCCAGCAGCCGCGGACTGGCTCCTGGTACGCAGTATTTT	TRBJ2-3	TRBV14	-	-
CASSPGTVNGYTF	TGTGCCAGCAGTCCAGGGACAGTTAATGGCTACACCTTC	TRBJ1-2	TRBV12-3/TRBV12-4	TRBD1	many
CSARPTGNWNEQFF	TGCAGTGCTAGACCGACAGGGAATTGGAATGAGCAGTTCTTC	TRBJ2-1	TRBV20-1	TRBD1	many
CSVEAQGQGASNTEAFF	TGCAGCGTTGAAGCTCAGGGACAGGGGGCGTCGAACACTGAAGCTTTCTTT	TRBJ1-1	TRBV29-1	TRBD1	many
CASSSRVRPDTEAFF	TGTGCCAGCAGCTCCCGTGTGAGACCAGACACTGAAGCTTTCTTT	TRBJ1-1	TRBV7-9	-	many
CAWRRTGQSEKLFF	TGTGCCTGGCGAAGGACAGGCCAGTCGGAAAAACTGTTTTTT	TRBJ1-4	TRBV30	TRBD1	-
CASSNPREGVWKKNIQYF	TGTGCCAGCAGCAACCCTCGGGAGGGGGTATGGAAGAAAAACATTCAGTACTTC	TRBJ2-4	TRBV11-2	TRBD2	many
CASSLKKGTIGTEAFF	TGTGCCAGCTCTCTGAAAAAAGGGACGATAGGGACTGAAGCTTTCTTT	TRBJ1-1	TRBV18	-	-
CSARDGDYEVQPQHF	TGCAGTGCTAGGGACGGTGATTACGAGGTTCAGCCCCAGCATTTT	TRBJ1-5	TRBV20-1	-	many
CASSDRGVSFF	TGTGCCAGCAGTGACAGGGGCGTATCGTTTTTT	TRBJ1-4	TRBV12-3/TRBV12-4	TRBD1	many
CSARVGGAQGGYTF	TGCAGTGCTAGAGTAGGCGGGGCTCAGGGAGGCTACACCTTC	TRBJ1-2	TRBV20-1	-	-
CSARDKGIANTGELFF	TGCAGTGCTAGAGATAAGGGCATCGCGAACACCGGGGAGCTGTTTTTT	TRBJ2-2	TRBV20-1	-	many
CATDRGSGELFF	TGTGCAACCGACAGGGGTTCCGGGGAGCTGTTTTTT	TRBJ2-2	TRBV25-1	TRBD1	-
CASSLEREIATGELFF	TGCGCCAGCAGCCTGGAAAGGGAAATAGCCACCGGGGAGCTGTTTTTT	TRBJ2-2	TRBV5-1	-	-
CASSLPNLKTGFPQETQYF	TGCGCCAGCAGCTTACCCAACCTTAAAACGGGTTTCCCCCAAGAGACCCAGTACTTC	TRBJ2-5	TRBV5-1	-	many
CASSEGQGYGYTF	TGTGCCAGCAGTGAGGGGCAGGGCTATGGCTACACCTTC	TRBJ1-2	TRBV25-1	-	many
CSAAGGPDMWDEKLFF	TGCAGTGCCGCCGGGGGCCCGGATATGTGGGATGAAAAACTGTTTTTT	TRBJ1-4	TRBV20-1	-	few
CASSDGQRSVNEQFF	TGTGCCAGCAGCGACGGACAGAGGAGTGTGAATGAGCAGTTCTTC	TRBJ2-1	TRBV6-2/TRBV6-3	-	many
CASSPSREEQFF	TGCGCCAGCAGCCCTAGCCGGGAGGAGCAGTTCTTC	TRBJ2-1	TRBV5-1	-	many
CSARASGFHNEQFF	TGCAGTGCTAGAGCCTCAGGGTTCCACAATGAGCAGTTCTTC	TRBJ2-1	TRBV20-1	-	many
CASSGSSNEQFF	TGTGCCAGCAGTGGGAGTTCTAATGAGCAGTTCTTC	TRBJ2-1	TRBV12-3/TRBV12-4	-	many
CASSLTGTGAEQYF	TGTGCCAGCAGCCTCACCGGGACAGGGGCCGAGCAGTACTTC	TRBJ2-7	TRBV28	TRBD1	many
CASSLDLVGSSYEQYF	TGTGCCAGCAGCTTGGACCTAGTCGGAAGCTCCTACGAGCAGTACTTC	TRBJ2-7	TRBV5-4	-	many
CASSFVDRVPDTQYF	TGTGCCAGCAGCTTCGTCGACAGGGTCCCCGATACGCAGTATTTT	TRBJ2-3	TRBV7-2	TRBD1	many
CASSLMAGRYEQYF	TGTGCCAGCAGTTTAATGGCAGGGCGCTACGAGCAGTACTTC	TRBJ2-7	TRBV28	-	-
CSARDLISNGEYTEAFF	TGCAGTGCTAGAGATTTAATTTCTAACGGGGAATACACTGAAGCTTTCTTT	TRBJ1-1	TRBV20-1	-	many
CSVDGAYTGELFF	TGCAGCGTTGATGGGGCGTACACCGGGGAGCTGTTTTTT	TRBJ2-2	TRBV29-1	-	many
CASSDTASSREQFF	TGTGCCAGCAGCGACACTGCATCCTCCCGCGAGCAGTTCTTC	TRBJ2-1	TRBV6-2/TRBV6-3	-	many
CASSQDLGTALAGDTQYF	TGCGCCAGCAGCCAAGATCTAGGGACAGCCCTCGCCGGGGATACGCAGTATTTT	TRBJ2-3	TRBV4-3	TRBD1	many
CATSDPGTGERGAFF	TGTGCCACCAGTGACCCCGGGACAGGGGAGCGAGGGGCTTTCTTT	TRBJ1-1	TRBV24-1	TRBD1	few
CASRRDIGNTIYF	TGTGCCAGCAGACGAGATATCGGCAACACCATATATTTT	TRBJ1-3	TRBV28	-	many
CASSSRDFPYNEQFF	TGCGCCAGCAGCTCCCGGGATTTCCCCTACAATGAGCAGTTCTTC	TRBJ2-1	TRBV5-1	-	few
CASSFPAGVRGNTGELFF	TGTGCCAGCAGTTTTCCCGCGGGCGTGCGGGGGAACACCGGGGAGCTGTTTTTT	TRBJ2-2	TRBV11-2	-	-
CASSVTGKSETQYF	TGTGCCAGCAGCGTTACAGGGAAGTCAGAGACCCAGTACTTC	TRBJ2-5	TRBV9	-	many
CASSLFGVGRARNEQFF	TGTGCCAGCAGCTTATTCGGTGTCGGGAGGGCCCGGAATGAGCAGTTCTTC	TRBJ2-1	TRBV11-2	TRBD2	many
CSAINAPSGSSDTQYF	TGCAGTGCTATAAATGCGCCTAGCGGGAGTTCAGATACGCAGTATTTT	TRBJ2-3	TRBV20-1	TRBD2	many
CASSFGGSADTQYF	TGTGCCAGCAGTTTCGGGGGATCGGCAGATACGCAGTATTTT	TRBJ2-3	TRBV28	-	many
CSAIGTSGSLGYEQYF	TGCAGTGCGATTGGGACTAGCGGGAGTCTGGGCTACGAGCAGTACTTC	TRBJ2-7	TRBV20-1	TRBD2	many
CSAVLEGDHTEAFF	TGCAGTGCCGTTTTAGAGGGGGACCACACTGAAGCTTTCTTT	TRBJ1-1	TRBV20-1	-	many
CSAREVNSPLHF	TGCAGTGCTAGAGAAGTCAATTCACCCCTCCACTTT	TRBJ1-6	TRBV20-1	-	many
CASTQAPTTGELFF	TGTGCCAGCACCCAGGCACCGACCACCGGGGAGCTGTTTTTT	TRBJ2-2	TRBV12-3/TRBV12-4	-	few
CSASFRGDTIYF	TGCAGTGCTAGCTTCCGAGGAGACACCATATATTTT	TRBJ1-3	TRBV20-1	-	many